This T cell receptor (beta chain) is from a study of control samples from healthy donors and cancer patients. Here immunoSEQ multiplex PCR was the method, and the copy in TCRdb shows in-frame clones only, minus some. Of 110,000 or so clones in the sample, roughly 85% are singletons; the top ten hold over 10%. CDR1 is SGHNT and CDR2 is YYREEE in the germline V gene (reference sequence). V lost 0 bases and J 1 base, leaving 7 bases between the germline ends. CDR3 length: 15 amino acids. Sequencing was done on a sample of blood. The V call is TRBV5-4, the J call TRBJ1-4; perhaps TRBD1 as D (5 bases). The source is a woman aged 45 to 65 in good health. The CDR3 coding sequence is TGTGCCAGCAGCTTGGCGGGGGAAACTAATGAAAAACTGTTTTTT. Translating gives CASSLAGETNEKLFF.